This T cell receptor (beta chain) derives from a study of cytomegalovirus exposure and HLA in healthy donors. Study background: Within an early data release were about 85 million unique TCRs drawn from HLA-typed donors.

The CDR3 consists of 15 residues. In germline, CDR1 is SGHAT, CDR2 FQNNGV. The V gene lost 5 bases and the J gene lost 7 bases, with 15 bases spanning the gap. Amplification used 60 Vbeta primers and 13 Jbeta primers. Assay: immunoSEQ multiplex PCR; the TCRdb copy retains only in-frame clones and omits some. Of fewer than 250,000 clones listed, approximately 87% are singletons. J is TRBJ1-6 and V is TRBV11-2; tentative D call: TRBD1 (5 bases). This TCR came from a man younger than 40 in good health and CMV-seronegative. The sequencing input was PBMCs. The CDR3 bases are TGTGCCAGCAGCCCCCCAGGGTTCGAGAATTCACCCCTCCACTTT. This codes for CASSPPGFENSPLHF.